This T cell receptor beta chain was captured in a study of T cells after yellow fever vaccination. Study-wide findings and caveats: Sorted repertoires could include abundant contaminating clonotypes from bulk cells. Shared CD4/CD8 clonotypes were a small share, likely from convergent recombination. Weaker in magnitude, the secondary response showed a faster peak on day 5 versus 15.

It was through 5'RACE template switching that TCR cDNA was made, with a universal primer site and UMIs added. TCRdb re-called the 5' RACE reads with MiXCR, one entry per CDR3 protein. The sample holds about 310,000 distinct CDR3 sequences, around 4% seen once. This clonotype was seen ten or more times. Its cognate antigen is unknown. The germline CDR1 and CDR2 sequences are KGHSH and LQKENI. V lost 0 bases to trimming and J lost 11 bases, with 11 bases between them. CDR3 size: 13 residues. The rearrangement links TRBV18 to TRBJ2-1, with a weak D call TRBD1 (6 bases). Sequenced material: PBMCs, taken on the day of the yellow fever booster vaccination. This clonotype was obtained from a man between 18 and 29 years old who received the YFV17D yellow fever vaccine. The CDR3 DNA reads TGTGCCAGCTCACCACCGGGGGCAGGGCAGCAGTTCTTC. It translates to CASSPPGAGQQFF.